The clone carrying this T cell receptor (beta chain) was detected a few times. The antigen remains unidentified. This record belongs to a study of cytotoxic CD8 clonotypes in ibrutinib-treated CLL. The table came from immunoSEQ multiplex PCR; TCRdb's copy has only in-frame clones and leaves some out. This sample has 90,000 to 150,000 clones, with under 70% found just once. CDR3 size: 16 residues. The trim removed 2 bases at V and 8 bases at J, leaving 6 bases unmatched. Germline-derived CDR1 and CDR2 are SGHDT and YYEEEE. Study results and limitations: Clonotypes that were public were uncommon, and they contracted or stayed stable on treatment.

The sample consisted of PBMCs, taken after 24 months of ibrutinib treatment. The chain joins TRBV5-6 to TRBJ1-6; 11 nucleotides agree with TRBD1. The sequence was collected from a human donor with chronic lymphocytic leukemia. The CDR3 DNA sequence: TGTGCCAGCAGCTTCGGACAGGGGGCAGCTGATTCACCCCTCCACTTT. Its translation is CASSFGQGAADSPLHF.